This T cell receptor beta chain was observed in a study of molecular identifiers for immune sequencing clone quantification. Study-level results: It was shown that clones above 20 RNA copies held over 99% of effector molecules, but under 1% in naive cells.

In its sample, this clonotype was seen many times. What it binds is not known. TCRdb reanalysed the PCR reads using MiXCR and keeps one entry per CDR3 protein. The table records just under 650,000 distinct CDR3 sequences, 20% of them present only once. Sequencing was carried out using naive CD8+ T cells from blood, with Jurkat cell RNA spiked in. Subset reported: FACS-sorted CD8+CD4-CCR7+CD45RA+ naive T cells. The clonotype was recovered from a human donor in good health. Some libraries in this study had Jurkat cell RNA spiked in.

The CDR3 nucleotides are TGTGCCTGGACGCTCGGGGGGCTCACTGAAGCTTTCTTT. Translating gives CAWTLGGLTEAFF. The J gene is TRBJ1-1, the V gene TRBV30; possible D gene TRBD1, 6 bases. CDR3 length: 13 residues. Trimming pared 4 bases from V and 4 bases from J, leaving 13 bases between. The germline gives CDR1 GTSNPN, CDR2 SVGIG (reference sequence).